This T cell receptor (beta chain) was found in a study of cytomegalovirus exposure and HLA in healthy donors. Worth noting for this clone: Antigen unknown.

J was trimmed by 2 bases and V by 6 bases; bases with no gene match: 3. The CDR3 sequence is 14 residues long. Germline V gene lookup returns CDR1 SEHNR and CDR2 FQNEAQ (reference sequence). The study's findings and limits: Later analysis identified a missense DCLRE1C variant that was linked to TCR beta V- and J-gene trimming. A later analysis showed that HLA-associated TCR beta chains had undergone more clonal expansion than equally common others. In a later analysis, DRB1 alleles had the most associated TCRs; HLA-C alleles the fewest. As confirmed in vitro, a few CMV-associated chains were specific for CMV antigens.

PCR employed 60 Vbeta and 13 Jbeta primers. This table comes from immunoSEQ multiplex PCR, and its TCRdb copy is limited to in-frame clones, with some not included. The sample carries 210,000 or so clones, more than 70% recorded once. This chain links TRBV7-9 with TRBJ2-1; 8 bases match TRBD1. The source of this sequence is a human donor in good health. The sequenced sample consisted of PBMCs. CDR3 coding DNA: TGTGCCAGCAGTCGGACAGGGACCTACAATGAGCAGTTCTTC. It yields the protein CASSRTGTYNEQFF.